These 32 T cell receptor beta chains were sequenced from one sample in a study of CD8 T cells in ankylosing spondylitis. The antigens these receptors bind are not known. General study points: The study identified a TCR beta motif of under ten highly homologous variants that appeared characteristic of ankylosing spondylitis blood.

Via MiXCR, TCRdb re-called the 5' RACE reads, giving one row per CDR3 protein. The sample holds fewer than 400,000 distinct CDR3 sequences, about a fifth seen once. The material sequenced was blood, either unsorted or a sorted T cell fraction (not recorded which). Every receptor here comes from a male donor with ankylosing spondylitis.

The chain joins TRBV20-1 to TRBJ1-3; possibly TRBD1 for D (6 bases). Germline CDR1 DFQATT, CDR2 SNEGSKA (reference sequence). Between the trimmed V and J ends, which lost 6 bases and 0 bases, there was a span of 12 bases. The CDR3 runs 14 residues. This chain's CDR3 is CSAKQGDSGNTIYF. The CDR3 DNA is TGCAGTGCCAAACAGGGCGACTCTGGAAACACCATATATTTT.

This sequence joins TRBV7-2 and TRBJ1-2, with 8 bases fitting TRBD1. V was clipped by 0 bases and J by 8 bases; unmatched bases: 5. The CDR3 is 14 residues long. Germline V lookup: CDR1 SGHTA, CDR2 FQGNSA. The CDR3 loop reads CASSLAGRGQGYTF. The CDR3, as DNA: TGTGCCAGCAGCTTAGCCGGCAGGGGGCAAGGCTACACCTTC.

This clonotype was found a few times. The gene calls are TRBV11-2 and TRBJ2-1; D gene uncertain. Trimming stripped 2 bases from V and 9 bases from J, with 5 bases between. There are 11 residues in the CDR3. Germline V lookup: CDR1 SGHAT, CDR2 FQNNGV. CDR3 in DNA: TGTGCCAGCAGCTTACGGGCTGAGCAGTTCTTC. This codes for CASSLRAEQFF.

In this sample, this clonotype turned up a few times. The chain employs TRBV4-1 and TRBJ2-4; D is unresolved. Looked up from germline, CDR1 is MGHRA and CDR2 is YSYEKL. This CDR3 comprises 16 residues. Trimming pared 1 base from V and 0 bases from J, leaving 10 bases between. CDR3 protein: CASSQAPGLAKNIQYF. The CDR3 coding sequence is TGCGCCAGCAGCCAAGCTCCCGGGTTAGCCAAAAACATTCAGTACTTC.

This clonotype was observed a few times. The chain carries TRBV20-1 and TRBJ1-1; the D is unclear. With 5 bases removed from V and 4 bases from J, the gap between germline ends came to 14 bases. The germline gives CDR1 DFQATT, CDR2 SNEGSKA (reference sequence). The CDR3 length is 13 residues. CDR3 coding DNA: TGCAGTGCTTCCCCGGCGCCGGGCACTGAAGCTTTCTTT. This translates into CSASPAPGTEAFF.

In its sample, this clonotype was seen a few times. V and J are TRBV11-1 and TRBJ1-4; perhaps TRBD1 as D (6 bases). V was pared by 5 bases and J by 8 bases, with 15 bases between. Germline V CDR1 and CDR2: SGHAT, FQDESV (reference sequence). This CDR3 spans 14 amino acids. As DNA, the CDR3 is TGTGCCAGCAGCACAGGGATAAAGAGGGAAAAACTGTTTTTT. This translates into CASSTGIKREKLFF. The full variable domain, rest sourced from reference TRBV11-1 and TRBJ1-4, is EAEVAQSPRYKITEKSQAVAFWCDPISGHATLYWYRQILGQGPELLVQFQDESVVDDSQLPKDRFSAERLKGVDSTLKIQPAELGDSAMYLCASSTGIKREKLFFGSGTQLSVL.

The V gene is TRBV28, the J gene TRBJ1-1; no firm D call. Trimming shortened V by 11 bases and J by 5 bases, and 15 bases separated the two germline ends. This CDR3 comprises 12 residues. The germline gives CDR1 MDHEN, CDR2 SYDVKM. This CDR3 reads CASVVGRTEAFF. The CDR3 coding sequence is TGTGCCTCGGTGGTCGGAAGGACTGAAGCTTTCTTT. Full variable domain (rest looked up from reference TRBV28 and TRBJ1-1): DVKVTQSSRYLVKRTGEKVFLECVQDMDHENMFWYRQDPGLGLRLIYFSYDVKMKEKGDIPEGYSVSREKKERFSLILESASTNQTSMYLCASVVGRTEAFFGQGTRLTVV.

The V and J genes are TRBV5-1 and TRBJ2-1; 9 bases match TRBD2. Germline values: CDR1 SGHRS, CDR2 YFSETQ. The CDR3 is 16 residues long. The V segment lost 1 base and the J segment 3 bases; nucleotides outside the gene matches: 5. The CDR3 DNA reads as TGCGCCAGCAGCTTGACTCTAGCGGGGCTCTACAATGAGCAGTTCTTC. This codes for CASSLTLAGLYNEQFF. Complete variable domain (other parts from reference TRBV5-1 and TRBJ2-1): KAGVTQTPRYLIKTRGQQVTLSCSPISGHRSVSWYQQTPGQGLQFLFEYFSETQRNKGNFPGRFSGRQFSNSRSEMNVSTLELGDSALYLCASSLTLAGLYNEQFFGPGTRLTVL.

This clonotype has more than one count but fewer than ten. This chain connects TRBV12-3 or TRBV12-4 to TRBJ2-3; D is uncertain. The CDR3 covers 14 residues. Trimming cost V 3 bases and J 10 bases, with 17 bases left between them. The CDR3 spells CASSLNNGVNAQYF. CDR3 DNA sequence: TGTGCCAGCAGTTTGAATAATGGGGTGAATGCGCAGTATTTT.

This clonotype was seen repeatedly, ten times or more. V usage is TRBV29-1 and J usage is TRBJ2-7; 9 positions match TRBD1. The CDR3 consists of 14 residues. Unmatched junction bases numbered 4, after V lost 3 bases and J lost 1 base. Germline lookup yields CDR1 SQVTM and CDR2 ANQGSEA. This CDR3 is CSVEKTGGSYEQYF. The CDR3 bases are TGCAGCGTTGAGAAGACAGGGGGGTCCTACGAGCAGTACTTC.

There are a few counts of this clonotype. This rearrangement joins TRBV29-1 to TRBJ2-3; 9 bases map to TRBD2. Germline lookup yields CDR1 SQVTM and CDR2 ANQGSEA. The CDR3 length is 15 residues. V shed 4 bases and J 2 bases; nucleotides not matched to a gene: 7. The DNA of the CDR3 is TGCAGCGTTGCACTAGCGGGTCTTTCCACAGATACGCAGTATTTT. Translating gives CSVALAGLSTDTQYF.

The chain is built from TRBV6-1 and TRBJ2-7, with 9 nucleotides matching TRBD1. Germline V gives CDR1 MNHNS, CDR2 SASEGT. The length of the CDR3 is 15 residues. The ends lost 6 bases at V and 1 base at J; junction bases unmatched: 7. In nucleotides, the CDR3 is TGTGCCAGCAGCGCGGGACAGGGCGTTTCCTACGAGCAGTACTTC. Translated, it gives CASSAGQGVSYEQYF.

V and J are TRBV15 and TRBJ1-4; no clear D. The V end lost 0 bases, the J end lost 10 bases, and 9 bases lay between the germline ends. CDR3 length equals 13 residues. The germline gives CDR1 LNHNV, CDR2 YYDKDF (reference sequence). CDR3 DNA sequence: TGTGCCACCAGCAGAGAATCGTCGGGAAAACTGTTTTTT. This gives the protein CATSRESSGKLFF.

This clonotype was recorded a few times. The chain carries TRBV18 and TRBJ2-7; 9 positions match TRBD1. The germline V gene encodes CDR1 KGHSH and CDR2 LQKENI. This CDR3 has 16 amino acids. V lost 2 bases and J lost 3; bases outside the gene matches: 8. This chain's CDR3 is CASSPRTGEGIYEQYF. The CDR3 coding sequence is TGTGCCAGCTCACCAAGGACAGGGGAAGGGATCTACGAGCAGTACTTC. The entire variable domain, with the rest obtained from reference TRBV18 and TRBJ2-7, is as follows: NAGVMQNPRHLVRRRGQEARLRCSPMKGHSHVYWYRQLPEEGLKFMVYLQKENIIDESGMPKERFSAEFPKEGPSILRIQQVVRGDSAAYFCASSPRTGEGIYEQYFGPGTRLTVT.

V usage is TRBV6-4 and J usage is TRBJ2-3; TRBD1 is a possible D gene (5 bases). Germline-derived CDR1 and CDR2 are MRHNA and SNTAGT. This CDR3 comprises 13 residues. The V gene lost 6 bases and the J gene lost 6 bases, with 13 bases spanning the gap. The chain's CDR3 is CASSRLPGDTQYF. Here the CDR3 DNA reads TGTGCCAGCAGCCGATTGCCAGGGGATACGCAGTATTTT.

The chain combines TRBV20-1 with TRBJ2-1; 7 positions match TRBD2. The CDR3 is 13 residues long. Germline V gene sequence: CDR1 DFQATT, CDR2 SNEGSKA (reference sequence). J lost 9 bases, V lost 5 bases, and 10 bases had no gene match. The CDR3 DNA reads as TGCAGTGCTCCTAGGACTAGTTCGTCTGAGCAGTTCTTC. Its translation: CSAPRTSSSEQFF.

This clonotype was recorded a few times. This chain uses TRBV10-3 with TRBJ2-1, with 7 positions matching TRBD2. Losses at the gene ends were 11 bases for V and 9 bases for J; bases not matched to a gene: 13. CDR3 length: 13 amino acids. Looked up from germline, CDR1 is ENHRY and CDR2 is SYGVKD. The DNA of the CDR3 is TGTGCCCAAGGAGCAGGGAGGGAGGGTGAGCAGTTCTTC. Translating it yields CAQGAGREGEQFF.

This clonotype was observed at least ten times. The V gene is TRBV12-3 or TRBV12-4, the J gene TRBJ1-6; 9 bases are shared with TRBD1. The CDR3 totals 16 residues. The V gene end was trimmed by 7 bases and the J gene end by 9 bases; junction bases not matched to a gene: 13. The CDR3 reads CASTRRTGDVLSPLHF. The CDR3, as DNA: TGTGCCAGCACCCGAAGGACAGGGGATGTTCTTTCACCCCTCCACTTT.

This clonotype was seen a few times. The chain links TRBV5-5 to TRBJ2-3; D may be TRBD2 (5 bases). Germline V gene data show CDR1 as SGHKS and CDR2 as YYEKEE (reference sequence). Trimming stripped 2 bases from V and 4 bases from J, with 14 bases between. This CDR3 is built from 15 residues. The CDR3 DNA reads as TGTGCCAGCAGCTTCGGTGGAGGCGGAGCAGATACGCAGTATTTT. It specifies CASSFGGGGADTQYF.

A few counts support this clonotype. The rearrangement links TRBV23-1 to TRBJ2-7, with D unresolved. TRBV23-1 is reported as an ORF; its role is uncertain. The CDR3 extends over 14 amino acids. V shed 0 bases and J shed 3 bases, with 9 bases lying between them. The CDR3 region is CASSQSDFVYEQYF. CDR3 in DNA: TGCGCCAGCAGTCAATCCGACTTCGTCTACGAGCAGTACTTC.

This clonotype was counted a few times. The rearrangement links TRBV4-2 to TRBJ2-5; no firm D call. The CDR3 is 17 residues long. CDR1 is LGHNA, CDR2 YNFKEQ, per germline. V lost 0 bases, J lost 2 bases, and 16 bases lay in between. This CDR3 is CASSQDGVFNLQETQYF. CDR3 DNA sequence: TGTGCCAGCAGCCAAGATGGGGTTTTTAATCTACAAGAGACCCAGTACTTC.

In this sample, this clonotype turned up once. The chain couples TRBV6-1 to TRBJ1-6, with a possible D match to TRBD1 (6 bases). The germline gives CDR1 MNHNS, CDR2 SASEGT. V gave up 2 bases and J gave up 6 bases, with 11 bases separating them. The CDR3 extends over 15 amino acids. The CDR3 is CASSEFLGANSPLHF. CDR3 nucleotides: TGTGCCAGCAGTGAATTTCTGGGGGCTAATTCACCCCTCCACTTT.

The chain uses TRBV11-2 and TRBJ1-5, with 8 bases lining up with TRBD1. Trimming at V came to 2 bases and at J to 4 bases, leaving 4 bases not matched to a gene. The CDR3 is made up of 15 amino acids. Germline V lookup: CDR1 SGHAT, CDR2 FQNNGV. CDR3 bases: TGTGCCAGCAGCTTAACAGGGGGGAGGAATCAGCCCCAGCATTTT. This sequence encodes CASSLTGGRNQPQHF.

V usage is TRBV5-1 and J usage is TRBJ1-2, with 12 bases that match TRBD1. CDR3 size: 16 residues. CDR1 is SGHRS and CDR2 is YFSETQ in the germline V gene. Unmatched junction bases numbered 8, after V lost 0 bases and J lost 8 bases. The chain's CDR3 is CASSLAEGTGGVGYTF. CDR3 in DNA: TGCGCCAGCAGCTTGGCCGAGGGGACAGGGGGCGTCGGCTACACCTTC.

The CDR3 sequence: CASSPDNPGNQPQHF. The CDR3 bases are TGCGCCAGCAGCCCGGACAACCCGGGGAATCAGCCCCAGCATTTT. V and J are TRBV5-1 and TRBJ1-5, with a tentative D call TRBD1 (5 bases). Germline CDR1 reads SGHRS; CDR2 reads YFSETQ. Trimming removed 4 bases at V and 4 bases at J, with 15 bases between. CDR3 size: 15 residues.

This clonotype has a handful of counts. In DNA form, the CDR3 reads TGCGCCAGCAGCGGAGGGGGACTTTTAGAGACCCAGTACTTC. It codes for CASSGGGLLETQYF. V is TRBV5-1 and J is TRBJ2-5, with D perhaps matching TRBD1 or TRBD2 (6 bases each). V lost 4 bases and J 4 bases, leaving 14 bases between the germline ends. From germline, CDR1 is SGHRS and CDR2 YFSETQ. The CDR3 spans 14 residues.

The chain uses TRBV4-1 and TRBJ1-2; unclear D gene. The CDR3 runs 15 residues. Germline assignment: CDR1 MGHRA and CDR2 YSYEKL. Trimming took 3 bases from V and 1 from J, leaving 12 bases between them. The CDR3, as DNA: TGCGCCAGCAGCCACGTACCGGCGCATAACTATGGCTACACCTTC. This sequence encodes CASSHVPAHNYGYTF.

The chain uses TRBV7-9 and TRBJ2-2; D may match TRBD1 or TRBD2 (7 bases each). CDR3 length: 13 amino acids. Trimming removed 8 bases from V and 10 bases from J, with 17 bases in between. Per the germline V gene, CDR1 is SEHNR and CDR2 is FQNEAQ (reference sequence). This CDR3 reads CASVQGGATELFF. CDR3 nucleotide sequence: TGTGCCAGCGTTCAGGGGGGGGCCACGGAGCTGTTTTTT. The full variable domain, in which reference TRBV7-9 and TRBJ2-2 provide the parts outside the CDR3, is DTGVSQNPRHKITKRGQNVTFRCDPISEHNRLYWYRQTLGQGPEFLTYFQNEAQLEKSRLLSDRFSAERPKGSFSTLEIQRTEQGDSAMYLCASVQGGATELFFGEGSRLTVL.

This clonotype was counted between two and nine times. The genes are TRBV7-9 and TRBJ2-3; TRBD1 matches at 8 bases. This CDR3 is built from 16 residues. J gave up 4 bases and V 4 bases, and 10 bases lay outside the gene matches. Germline values: CDR1 SEHNR, CDR2 FQNEAQ (reference sequence). CDR3 sequence: CASSSRAGQGSDTQYF. The CDR3 DNA reads TGTGCCAGCAGCTCGCGCGCTGGACAGGGCTCAGATACGCAGTATTTT.

The V call is TRBV7-3, the J call TRBJ2-3; tentatively, D is TRBD1 (5 bases). V dropped 4 bases and J dropped 1 base, with 12 bases sitting between them. The CDR3 consists of 15 residues. Per the germline V gene, CDR1 is SGHTA and CDR2 is FQGTGA. The CDR3 nucleotides are TGTGCCAGCAGCTCCAACGTAGGGGGCACAGATACGCAGTATTTT. It yields the protein CASSSNVGGTDTQYF.

J is TRBJ1-6 and V is TRBV9, with 10 bases matching TRBD1. J gave up 11 bases and V 3 bases, and 8 bases lay outside the gene matches. The germline V gene encodes CDR1 SGDLS and CDR2 YYNGEE. The CDR3 runs to 15 residues. The CDR3 DNA follows: TGTGCCAGCAGCGGACCGGGACAGGGGCGGCCACCCCTCCACTTT. It translates to CASSGPGQGRPPLHF. The full variable domain, with the rest looked up from reference TRBV9 and TRBJ1-6, is DSGVTQTPKHLITATGQRVTLRCSPRSGDLSVYWYQQSLDQGLQFLIQYYNGEERAKGNILERFSAQQFPDLHSELNLSSLELGDSALYFCASSGPGQGRPPLHFGNGTRLTVT.

This clonotype has only a few counts. The chain joins TRBV28 to TRBJ1-1, with D unclear. The CDR3 runs 13 residues. In germline, CDR1 is MDHEN, CDR2 SYDVKM. Trimming cost V 8 bases and J 0 bases, with 10 bases left between them. Here the CDR3 reads CASHAELNTEAFF. The CDR3, as DNA: TGTGCCAGCCATGCCGAGTTGAACACTGAAGCTTTCTTT.